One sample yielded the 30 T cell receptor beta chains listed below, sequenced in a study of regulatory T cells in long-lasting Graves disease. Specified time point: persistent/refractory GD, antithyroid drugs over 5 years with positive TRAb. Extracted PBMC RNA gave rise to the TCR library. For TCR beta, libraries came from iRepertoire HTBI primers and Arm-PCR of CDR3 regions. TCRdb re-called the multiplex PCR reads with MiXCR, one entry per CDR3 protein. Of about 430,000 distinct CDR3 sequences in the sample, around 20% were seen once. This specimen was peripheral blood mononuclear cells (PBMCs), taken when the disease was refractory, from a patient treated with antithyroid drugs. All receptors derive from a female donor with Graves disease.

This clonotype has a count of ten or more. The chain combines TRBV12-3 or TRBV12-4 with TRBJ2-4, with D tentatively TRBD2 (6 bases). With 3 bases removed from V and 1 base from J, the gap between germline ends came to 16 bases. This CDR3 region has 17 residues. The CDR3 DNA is TGTGCCAGCAGTTTGGGGGAGGAGATGATTGCCAAAAACATTCAGTACTTC. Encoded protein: CASSLGEEMIAKNIQYF.

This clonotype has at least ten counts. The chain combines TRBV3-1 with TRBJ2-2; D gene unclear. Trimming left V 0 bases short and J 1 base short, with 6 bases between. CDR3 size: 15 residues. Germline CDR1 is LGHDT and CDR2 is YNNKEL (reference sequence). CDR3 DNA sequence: TGTGCCAGCAGCCAAGATAGGCGGAACACCGGGGAGCTGTTTTTT. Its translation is CASSQDRRNTGELFF.

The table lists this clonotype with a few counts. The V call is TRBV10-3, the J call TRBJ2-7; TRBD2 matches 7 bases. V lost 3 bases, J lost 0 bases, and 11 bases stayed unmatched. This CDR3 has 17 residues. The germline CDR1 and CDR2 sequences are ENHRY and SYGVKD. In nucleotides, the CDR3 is TGTGCCATCAGTGACCTTTTGGCGGGGGACCTCTCCTACGAGCAGTACTTC. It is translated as CAISDLLAGDLSYEQYF.

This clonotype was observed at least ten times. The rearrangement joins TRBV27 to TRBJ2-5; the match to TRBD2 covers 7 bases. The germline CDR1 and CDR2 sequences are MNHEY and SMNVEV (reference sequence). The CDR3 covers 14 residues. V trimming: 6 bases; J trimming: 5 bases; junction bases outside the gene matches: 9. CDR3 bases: TGTGCCAGCAGACCGAGCGGGATGGGGGAGACCCAGTACTTC. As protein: CASRPSGMGETQYF.

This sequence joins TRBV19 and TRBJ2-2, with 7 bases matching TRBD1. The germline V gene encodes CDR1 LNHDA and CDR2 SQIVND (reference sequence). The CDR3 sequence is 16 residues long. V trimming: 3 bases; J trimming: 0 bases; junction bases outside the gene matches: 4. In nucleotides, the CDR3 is TGTGCCAGTAGTATCCCTGGGACAGCGAACACCGGGGAGCTGTTTTTT. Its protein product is CASSIPGTANTGELFF. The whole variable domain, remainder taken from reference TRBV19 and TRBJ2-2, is DGGITQSPKYLFRKEGQNVTLSCEQNLNHDAMYWYRQDPGQGLRLIYYSQIVNDFQKGDIAEGYSVSREKKESFPLTVTSAQKNPTAFYLCASSIPGTANTGELFFGEGSRLTVL.

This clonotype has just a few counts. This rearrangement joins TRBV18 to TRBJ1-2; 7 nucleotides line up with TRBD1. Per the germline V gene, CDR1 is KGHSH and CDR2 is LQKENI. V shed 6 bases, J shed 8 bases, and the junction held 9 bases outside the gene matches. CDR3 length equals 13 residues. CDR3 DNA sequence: TGTGCCAGCTCGGGACGGACAGGAGGAGGCTACACCTTC. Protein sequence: CASSGRTGGGYTF.

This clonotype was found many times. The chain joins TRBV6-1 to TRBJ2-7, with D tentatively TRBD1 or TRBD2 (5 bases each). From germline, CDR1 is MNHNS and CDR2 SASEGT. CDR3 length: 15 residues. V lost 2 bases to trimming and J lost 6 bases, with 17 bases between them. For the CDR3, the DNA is TGTGCCAGCAGTGAACGGGGCTTAGGGCCCTCCGAGCAGTACTTC. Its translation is CASSERGLGPSEQYF.

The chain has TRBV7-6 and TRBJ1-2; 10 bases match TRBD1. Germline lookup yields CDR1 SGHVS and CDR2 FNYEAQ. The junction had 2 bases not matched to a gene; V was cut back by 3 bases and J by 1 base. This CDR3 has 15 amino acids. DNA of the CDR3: TGTGCCAGCAGCTTTGGGACAGGGGATAACTATGGCTACACCTTC. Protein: CASSFGTGDNYGYTF.

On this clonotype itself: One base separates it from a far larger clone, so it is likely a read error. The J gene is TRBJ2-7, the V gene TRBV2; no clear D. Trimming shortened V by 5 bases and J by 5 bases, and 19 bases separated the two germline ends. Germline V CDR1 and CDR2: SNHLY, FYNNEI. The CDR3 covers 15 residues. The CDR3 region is CASSFGQAETHEQYF. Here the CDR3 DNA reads TGTGCCAGCAGTTTCGGCCAGGCGGAAACCCACGAGCAGTACTTC.

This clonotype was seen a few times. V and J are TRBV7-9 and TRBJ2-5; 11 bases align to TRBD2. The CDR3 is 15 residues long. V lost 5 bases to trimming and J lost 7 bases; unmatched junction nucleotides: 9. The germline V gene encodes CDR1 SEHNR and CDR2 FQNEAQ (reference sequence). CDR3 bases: TGTGCCAGCAGCCACCCGGGACTAGCGGCCGGGACCCAGTACTTC. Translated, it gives CASSHPGLAAGTQYF.

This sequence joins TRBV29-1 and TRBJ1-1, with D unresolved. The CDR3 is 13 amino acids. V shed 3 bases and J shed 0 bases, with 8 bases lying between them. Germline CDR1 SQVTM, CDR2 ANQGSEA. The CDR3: CSVDTDMNTEAFF. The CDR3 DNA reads TGCAGCGTTGATACGGATATGAACACTGAAGCTTTCTTT. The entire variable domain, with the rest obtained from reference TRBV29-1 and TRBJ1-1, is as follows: SAVISQKPSRDICQRGTSLTIQCQVDSQVTMMFWYRQQPGQSLTLIATANQGSEATYESGFVIDKFPISRPNLTFSTLTVSNMSPEDSSIYLCSVDTDMNTEAFFGQGTRLTVV.

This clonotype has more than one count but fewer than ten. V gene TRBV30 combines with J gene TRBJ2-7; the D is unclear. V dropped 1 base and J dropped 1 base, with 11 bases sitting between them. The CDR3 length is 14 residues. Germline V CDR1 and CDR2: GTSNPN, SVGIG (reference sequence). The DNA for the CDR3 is TGTGCCTGGAGTGGCGGACGTTTTTCCTACGAGCAGTACTTC. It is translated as CAWSGGRFSYEQYF.

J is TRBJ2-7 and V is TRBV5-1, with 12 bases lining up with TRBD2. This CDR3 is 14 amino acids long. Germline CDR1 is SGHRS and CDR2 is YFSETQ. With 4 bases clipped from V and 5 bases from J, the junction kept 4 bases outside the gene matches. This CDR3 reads CASSMTSGSNEQYF. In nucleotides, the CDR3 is TGCGCCAGCAGCATGACTAGCGGGAGTAACGAGCAGTACTTC. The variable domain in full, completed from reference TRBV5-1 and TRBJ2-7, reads KAGVTQTPRYLIKTRGQQVTLSCSPISGHRSVSWYQQTPGQGLQFLFEYFSETQRNKGNFPGRFSGRQFSNSRSEMNVSTLELGDSALYLCASSMTSGSNEQYFGPGTRLTVT.

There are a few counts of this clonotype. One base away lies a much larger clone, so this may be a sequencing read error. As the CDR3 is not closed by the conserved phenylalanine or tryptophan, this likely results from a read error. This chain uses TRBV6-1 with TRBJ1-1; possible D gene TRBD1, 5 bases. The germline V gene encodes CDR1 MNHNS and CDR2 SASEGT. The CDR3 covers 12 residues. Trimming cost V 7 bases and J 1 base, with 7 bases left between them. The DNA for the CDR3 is TGTGCCAGCACAGGACAGAACACTGAAGCTTTCTCT. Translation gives CASTGQNTEAFS.

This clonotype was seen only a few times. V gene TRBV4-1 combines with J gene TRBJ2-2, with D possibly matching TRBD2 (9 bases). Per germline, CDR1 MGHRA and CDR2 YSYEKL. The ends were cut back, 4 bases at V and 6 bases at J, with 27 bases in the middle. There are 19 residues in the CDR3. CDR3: CASSRGASGNQGAPGELFF. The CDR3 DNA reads TGCGCCAGCAGCCGGGGGGCTAGCGGGAACCAGGGGGCCCCCGGGGAGCTGTTTTTT.

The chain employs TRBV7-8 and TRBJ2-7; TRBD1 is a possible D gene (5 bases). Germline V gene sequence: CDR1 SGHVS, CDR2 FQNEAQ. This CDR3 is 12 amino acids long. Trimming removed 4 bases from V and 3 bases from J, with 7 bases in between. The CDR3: CASSSRDYEQYF. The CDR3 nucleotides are TGTGCCAGCAGCTCCAGGGACTACGAGCAGTACTTC.

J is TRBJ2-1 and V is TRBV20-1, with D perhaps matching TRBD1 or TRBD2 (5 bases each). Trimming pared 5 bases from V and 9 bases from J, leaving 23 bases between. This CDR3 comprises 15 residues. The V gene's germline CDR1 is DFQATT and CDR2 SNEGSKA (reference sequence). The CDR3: CSARTLTARGGEQFF. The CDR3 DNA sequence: TGCAGTGCTCGCACATTGACGGCCCGGGGCGGTGAGCAGTTCTTC.

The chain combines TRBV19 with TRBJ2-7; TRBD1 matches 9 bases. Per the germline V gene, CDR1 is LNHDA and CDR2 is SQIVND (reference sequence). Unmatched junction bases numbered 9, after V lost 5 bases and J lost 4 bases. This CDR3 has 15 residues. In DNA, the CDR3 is TGTGCCAGTAGTGGGCAGGGGGACAGGGATTACGAGCAGTACTTC. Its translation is CASSGQGDRDYEQYF.

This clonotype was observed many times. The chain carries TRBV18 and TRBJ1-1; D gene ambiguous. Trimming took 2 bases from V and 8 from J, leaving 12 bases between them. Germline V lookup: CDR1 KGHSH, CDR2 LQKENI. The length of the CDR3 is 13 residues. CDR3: CASSPSLAFEAFF. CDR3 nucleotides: TGTGCCAGCTCACCATCCTTGGCATTCGAAGCTTTCTTT.

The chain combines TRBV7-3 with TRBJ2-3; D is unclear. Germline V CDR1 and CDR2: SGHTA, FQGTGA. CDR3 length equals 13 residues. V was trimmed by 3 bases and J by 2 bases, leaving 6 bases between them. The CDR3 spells CASSFSPTDTQYF. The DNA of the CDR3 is TGTGCCAGCAGCTTTAGTCCCACAGATACGCAGTATTTT. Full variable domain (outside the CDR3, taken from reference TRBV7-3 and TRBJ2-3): GAGVSQTPSNKVTEKGKYVELRCDPISGHTALYWYRQSLGQGPEFLIYFQGTGAADDSGLPNDRFFAVRPEGSVSTLKIQRTERGDSAVYLCASSFSPTDTQYFGPGTRLTVL.

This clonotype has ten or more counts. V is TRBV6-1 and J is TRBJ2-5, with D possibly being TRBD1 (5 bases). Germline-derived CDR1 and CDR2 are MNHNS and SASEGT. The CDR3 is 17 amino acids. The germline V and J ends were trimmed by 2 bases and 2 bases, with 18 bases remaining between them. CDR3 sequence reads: CASSEWARLKGQETQYF. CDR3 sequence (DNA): TGTGCCAGCAGTGAATGGGCCAGACTTAAGGGGCAAGAGACCCAGTACTTC.

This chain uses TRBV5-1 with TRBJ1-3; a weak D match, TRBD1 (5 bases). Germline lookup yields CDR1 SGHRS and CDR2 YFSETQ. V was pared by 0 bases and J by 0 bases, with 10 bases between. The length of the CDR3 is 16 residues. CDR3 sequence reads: CASSLDRPYSGNTIYF. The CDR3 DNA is TGCGCCAGCAGCTTGGACAGGCCTTACTCTGGAAACACCATATATTTT. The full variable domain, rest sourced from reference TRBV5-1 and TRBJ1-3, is KAGVTQTPRYLIKTRGQQVTLSCSPISGHRSVSWYQQTPGQGLQFLFEYFSETQRNKGNFPGRFSGRQFSNSRSEMNVSTLELGDSALYLCASSLDRPYSGNTIYFGEGSWLTVV.

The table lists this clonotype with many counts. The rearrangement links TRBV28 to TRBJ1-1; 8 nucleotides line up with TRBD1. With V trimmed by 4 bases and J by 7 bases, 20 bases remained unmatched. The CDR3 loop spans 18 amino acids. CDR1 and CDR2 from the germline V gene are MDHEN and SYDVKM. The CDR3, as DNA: TGTGCCAGCAGTTCGGACAGGGTCAGTGAGGGGGGCAGAATTGAAGCTTTCTTT. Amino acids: CASSSDRVSEGGRIEAFF.

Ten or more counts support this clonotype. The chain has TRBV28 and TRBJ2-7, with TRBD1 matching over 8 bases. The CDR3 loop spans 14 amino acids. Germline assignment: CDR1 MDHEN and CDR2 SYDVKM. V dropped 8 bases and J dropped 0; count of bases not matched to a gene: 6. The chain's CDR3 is CASRTQGASYEQYF. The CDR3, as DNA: TGTGCCAGCCGTACTCAGGGGGCCTCCTACGAGCAGTACTTC.

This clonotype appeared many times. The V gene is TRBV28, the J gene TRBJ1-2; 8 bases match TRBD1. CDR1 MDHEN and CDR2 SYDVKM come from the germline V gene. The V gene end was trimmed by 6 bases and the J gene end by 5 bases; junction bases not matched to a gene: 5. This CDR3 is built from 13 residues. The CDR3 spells CASSQGTGYGYTF. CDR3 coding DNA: TGTGCCAGCAGCCAAGGGACAGGTTATGGCTACACCTTC.

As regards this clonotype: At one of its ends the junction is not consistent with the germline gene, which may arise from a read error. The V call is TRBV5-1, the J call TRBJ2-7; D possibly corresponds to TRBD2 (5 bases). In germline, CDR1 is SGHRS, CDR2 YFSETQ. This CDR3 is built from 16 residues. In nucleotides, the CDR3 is TGTGCCAGCAGCGTAGTTAGGACTGTCAACTCCTACGAGCAGTACTTC. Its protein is CASSVVRTVNSYEQYF.

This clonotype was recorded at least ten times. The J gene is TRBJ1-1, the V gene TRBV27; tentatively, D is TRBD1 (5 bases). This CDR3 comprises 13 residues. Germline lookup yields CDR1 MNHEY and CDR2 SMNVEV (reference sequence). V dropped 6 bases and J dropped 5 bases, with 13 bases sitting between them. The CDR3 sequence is CASSWDGWTEAFF. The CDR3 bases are TGTGCCAGCAGCTGGGACGGTTGGACTGAAGCTTTCTTT.

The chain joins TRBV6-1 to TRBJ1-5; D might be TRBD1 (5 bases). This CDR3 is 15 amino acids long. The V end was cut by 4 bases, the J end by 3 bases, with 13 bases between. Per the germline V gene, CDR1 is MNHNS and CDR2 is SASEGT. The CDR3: CASSVDGADNQPQHF. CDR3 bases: TGTGCCAGCAGTGTCGATGGGGCAGACAATCAGCCCCAGCATTTT.

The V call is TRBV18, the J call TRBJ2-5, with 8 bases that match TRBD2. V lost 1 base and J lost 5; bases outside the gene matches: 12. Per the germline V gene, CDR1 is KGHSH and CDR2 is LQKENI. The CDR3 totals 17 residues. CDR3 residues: CASSPRETSGPSETQYF. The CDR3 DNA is TGTGCCAGCTCACCACGGGAAACTAGCGGCCCTTCGGAGACCCAGTACTTC. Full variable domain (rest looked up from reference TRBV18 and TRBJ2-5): NAGVMQNPRHLVRRRGQEARLRCSPMKGHSHVYWYRQLPEEGLKFMVYLQKENIIDESGMPKERFSAEFPKEGPSILRIQQVVRGDSAAYFCASSPRETSGPSETQYFGPGTRLLVL.

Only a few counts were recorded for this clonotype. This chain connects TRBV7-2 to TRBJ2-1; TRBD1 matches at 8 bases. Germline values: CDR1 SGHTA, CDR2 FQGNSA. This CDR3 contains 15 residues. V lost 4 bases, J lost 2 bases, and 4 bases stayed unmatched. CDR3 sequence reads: CASSYRGDAYNEQFF. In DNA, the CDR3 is TGTGCCAGCAGCTACAGGGGGGACGCCTACAATGAGCAGTTCTTC.